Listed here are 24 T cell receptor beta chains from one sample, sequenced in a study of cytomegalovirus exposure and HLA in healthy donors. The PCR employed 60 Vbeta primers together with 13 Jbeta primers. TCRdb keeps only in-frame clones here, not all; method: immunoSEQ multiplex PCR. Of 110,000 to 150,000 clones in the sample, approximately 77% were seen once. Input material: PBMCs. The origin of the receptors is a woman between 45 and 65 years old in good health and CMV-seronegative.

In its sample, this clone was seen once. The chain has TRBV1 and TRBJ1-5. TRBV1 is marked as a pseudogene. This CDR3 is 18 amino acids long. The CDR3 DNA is TGCACCAGCAGCCAAGATTGGGGGGGGGCGGATAGCAATCAGCCCCAGCATTTT. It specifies CTSSQDWGGADSNQPQHF.

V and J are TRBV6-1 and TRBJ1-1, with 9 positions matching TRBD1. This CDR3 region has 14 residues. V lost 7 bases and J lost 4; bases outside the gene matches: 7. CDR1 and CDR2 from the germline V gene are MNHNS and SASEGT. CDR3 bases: TGTGCCAGCATCAACCGGGACAGGGTCACTGAAGCTTTCTTT. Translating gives CASINRDRVTEAFF.

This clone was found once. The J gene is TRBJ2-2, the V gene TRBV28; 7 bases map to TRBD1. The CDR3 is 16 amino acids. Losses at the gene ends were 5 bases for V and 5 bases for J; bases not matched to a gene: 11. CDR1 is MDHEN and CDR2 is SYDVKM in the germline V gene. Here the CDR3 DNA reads TGTGCCAGCAGTACGCCGGGACAGCCAAGGACCGGGGAGCTGTTTTTT. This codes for CASSTPGQPRTGELFF.

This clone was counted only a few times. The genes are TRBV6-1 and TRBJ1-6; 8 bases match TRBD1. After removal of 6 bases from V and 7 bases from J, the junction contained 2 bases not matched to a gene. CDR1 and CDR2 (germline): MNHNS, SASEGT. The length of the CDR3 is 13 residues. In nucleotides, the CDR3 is TGTGCCAGCAGAAGGACAGGGAATTCACCCCTCCACTTT. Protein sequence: CASRRTGNSPLHF.

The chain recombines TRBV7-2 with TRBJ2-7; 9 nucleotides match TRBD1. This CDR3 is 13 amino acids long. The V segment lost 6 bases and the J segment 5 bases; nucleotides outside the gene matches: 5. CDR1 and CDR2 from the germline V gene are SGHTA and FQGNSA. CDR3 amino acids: CASSRQGVDEQYF. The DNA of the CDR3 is TGTGCCAGCAGTCGACAGGGGGTCGACGAGCAGTACTTC.

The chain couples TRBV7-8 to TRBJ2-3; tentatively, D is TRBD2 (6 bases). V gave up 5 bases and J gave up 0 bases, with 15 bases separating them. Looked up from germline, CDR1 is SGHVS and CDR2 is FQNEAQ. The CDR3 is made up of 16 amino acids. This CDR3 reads CASSKSGGDSTDTQYF. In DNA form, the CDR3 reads TGTGCCAGCAGCAAATCCGGGGGAGATAGCACAGATACGCAGTATTTT. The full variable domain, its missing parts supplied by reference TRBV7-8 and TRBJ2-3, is GAGVSQSPRYKVAKRGQDVALRCDPISGHVSLFWYQQALGQGPEFLTYFQNEAQLDKSGLPSDRFFAERPEGSVSTLKIQRTQQEDSAVYLCASSKSGGDSTDTQYFGPGTRLTVL.

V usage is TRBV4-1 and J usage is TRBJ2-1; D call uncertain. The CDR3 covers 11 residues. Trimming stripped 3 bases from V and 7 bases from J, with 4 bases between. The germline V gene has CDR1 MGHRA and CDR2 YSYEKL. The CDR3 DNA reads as TGCGCCAGCAGCCACAAAAATGAGCAGTTCTTC. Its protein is CASSHKNEQFF.

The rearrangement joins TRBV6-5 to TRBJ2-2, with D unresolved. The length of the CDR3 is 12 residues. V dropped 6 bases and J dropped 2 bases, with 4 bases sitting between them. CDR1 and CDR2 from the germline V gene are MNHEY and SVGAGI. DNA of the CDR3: TGTGCCAGCAGAGCTAACACCGGGGAGCTGTTTTTT. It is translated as CASRANTGELFF.

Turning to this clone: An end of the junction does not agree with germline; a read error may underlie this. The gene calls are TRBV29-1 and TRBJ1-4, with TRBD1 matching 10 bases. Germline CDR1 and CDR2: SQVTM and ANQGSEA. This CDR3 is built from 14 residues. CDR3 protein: CGVAGTGEDEKLFF. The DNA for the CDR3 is TGCGGCGTAGCCGGGACAGGGGAAGATGAAAAACTGTTTTTT.

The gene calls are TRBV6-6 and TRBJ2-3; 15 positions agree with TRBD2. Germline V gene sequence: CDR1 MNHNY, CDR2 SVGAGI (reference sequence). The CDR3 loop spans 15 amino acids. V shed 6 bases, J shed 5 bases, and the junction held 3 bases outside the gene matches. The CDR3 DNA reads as TGTGCCAGCAGGCCGGGACTAGCGGGGGGAGATACGCAGTATTTT. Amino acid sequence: CASRPGLAGGDTQYF.

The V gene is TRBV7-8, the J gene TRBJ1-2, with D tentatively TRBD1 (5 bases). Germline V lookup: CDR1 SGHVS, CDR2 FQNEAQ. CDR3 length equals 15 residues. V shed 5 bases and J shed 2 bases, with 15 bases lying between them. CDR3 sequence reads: CASSRGTGGNYGYTF. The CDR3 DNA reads TGTGCCAGCAGCAGAGGGACTGGGGGGAACTATGGCTACACCTTC. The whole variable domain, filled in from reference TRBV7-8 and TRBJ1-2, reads GAGVSQSPRYKVAKRGQDVALRCDPISGHVSLFWYQQALGQGPEFLTYFQNEAQLDKSGLPSDRFFAERPEGSVSTLKIQRTQQEDSAVYLCASSRGTGGNYGYTFGSGTRLTVV.

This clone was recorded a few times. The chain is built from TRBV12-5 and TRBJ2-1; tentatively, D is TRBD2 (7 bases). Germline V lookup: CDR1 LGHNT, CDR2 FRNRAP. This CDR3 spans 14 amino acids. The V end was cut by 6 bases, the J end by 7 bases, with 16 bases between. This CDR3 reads CASGGGPPKNEQFF. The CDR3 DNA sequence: TGTGCTAGTGGCGGGGGGCCCCCCAAGAATGAGCAGTTCTTC.

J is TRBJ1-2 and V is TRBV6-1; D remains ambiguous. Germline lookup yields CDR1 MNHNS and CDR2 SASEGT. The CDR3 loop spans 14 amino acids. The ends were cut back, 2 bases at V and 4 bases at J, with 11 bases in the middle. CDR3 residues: CASSEYWQIYGYTF. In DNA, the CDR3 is TGTGCCAGCAGTGAATATTGGCAGATCTATGGCTACACCTTC.

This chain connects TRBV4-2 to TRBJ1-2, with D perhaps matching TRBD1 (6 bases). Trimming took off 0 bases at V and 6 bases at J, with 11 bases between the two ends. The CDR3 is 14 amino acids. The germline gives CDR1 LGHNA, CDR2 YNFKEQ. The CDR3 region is CASSQEIQGNGYTF. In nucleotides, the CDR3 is TGTGCCAGCAGCCAAGAAATACAGGGTAATGGCTACACCTTC.

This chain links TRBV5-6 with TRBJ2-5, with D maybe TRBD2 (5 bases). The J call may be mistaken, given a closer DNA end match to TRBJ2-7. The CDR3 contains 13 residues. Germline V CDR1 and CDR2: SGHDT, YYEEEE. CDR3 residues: CASTLTGSYEQYF. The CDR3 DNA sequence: TGTGCCAGCACCCTTACGGGGTCCTACGAGCAGTACTTC.

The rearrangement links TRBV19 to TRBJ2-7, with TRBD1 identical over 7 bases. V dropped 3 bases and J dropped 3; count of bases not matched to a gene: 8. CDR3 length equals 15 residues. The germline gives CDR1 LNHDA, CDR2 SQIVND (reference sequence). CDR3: CASSMAIQGHYEQYF. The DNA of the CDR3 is TGTGCCAGTAGTATGGCGATACAGGGGCACTACGAGCAGTACTTC. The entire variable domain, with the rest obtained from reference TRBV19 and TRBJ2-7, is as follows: DGGITQSPKYLFRKEGQNVTLSCEQNLNHDAMYWYRQDPGQGLRLIYYSQIVNDFQKGDIAEGYSVSREKKESFPLTVTSAQKNPTAFYLCASSMAIQGHYEQYFGPGTRLTVT.

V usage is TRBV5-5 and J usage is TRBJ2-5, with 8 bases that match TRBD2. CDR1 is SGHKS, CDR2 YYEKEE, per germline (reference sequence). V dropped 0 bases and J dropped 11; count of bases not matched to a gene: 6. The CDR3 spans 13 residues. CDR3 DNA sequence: TGTGCCAGCAGCTTGGGCGGGGGGCCGGGACAGTACTTC. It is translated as CASSLGGGPGQYF.

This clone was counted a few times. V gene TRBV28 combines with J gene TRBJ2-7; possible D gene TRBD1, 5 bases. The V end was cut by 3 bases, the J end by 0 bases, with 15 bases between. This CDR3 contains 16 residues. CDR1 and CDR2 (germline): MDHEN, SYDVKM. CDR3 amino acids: CASSFAATDSSYEQYF. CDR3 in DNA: TGTGCCAGCAGTTTCGCCGCGACAGACAGCTCCTACGAGCAGTACTTC.

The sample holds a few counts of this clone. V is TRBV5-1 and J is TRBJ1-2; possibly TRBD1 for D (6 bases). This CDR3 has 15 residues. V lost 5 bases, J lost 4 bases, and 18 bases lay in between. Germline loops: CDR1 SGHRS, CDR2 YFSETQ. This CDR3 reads CASRRDNLTSYGYTF. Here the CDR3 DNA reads TGCGCCAGCAGACGGGACAACCTAACGTCCTATGGCTACACCTTC.

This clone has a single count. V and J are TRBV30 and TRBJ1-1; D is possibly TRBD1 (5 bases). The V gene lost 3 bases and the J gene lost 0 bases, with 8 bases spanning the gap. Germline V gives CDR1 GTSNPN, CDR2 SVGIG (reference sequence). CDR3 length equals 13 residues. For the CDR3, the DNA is TGTGCCTGGAGCCCAGGGCTGAACACTGAAGCTTTCTTT. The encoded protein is CAWSPGLNTEAFF. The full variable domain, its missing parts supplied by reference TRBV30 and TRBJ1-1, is SQTIHQWPATLVQPVGSPLSLECTVEGTSNPNLYWYRQAAGRGLQLLFYSVGIGQISSEVPQNLSASRPQDRQFILSSKKLLLSDSGFYLCAWSPGLNTEAFFGQGTRLTVV.

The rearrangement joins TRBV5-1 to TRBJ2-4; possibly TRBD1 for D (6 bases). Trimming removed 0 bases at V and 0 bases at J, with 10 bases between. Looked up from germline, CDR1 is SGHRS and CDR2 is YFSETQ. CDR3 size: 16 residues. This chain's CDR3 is CASSLGDKLAKNIQYF. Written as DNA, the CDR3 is TGCGCCAGCAGCTTGGGGGACAAATTAGCCAAAAACATTCAGTACTTC.

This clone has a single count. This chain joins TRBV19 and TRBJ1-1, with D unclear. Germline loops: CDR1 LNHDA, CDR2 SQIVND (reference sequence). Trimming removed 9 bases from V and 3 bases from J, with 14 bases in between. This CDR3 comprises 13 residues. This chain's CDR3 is CASCEQADTEAFF. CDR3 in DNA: TGTGCCAGCTGCGAGCAAGCGGACACTGAAGCTTTCTTT. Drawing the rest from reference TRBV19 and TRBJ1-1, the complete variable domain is DGGITQSPKYLFRKEGQNVTLSCEQNLNHDAMYWYRQDPGQGLRLIYYSQIVNDFQKGDIAEGYSVSREKKESFPLTVTSAQKNPTAFYLCASCEQADTEAFFGQGTRLTVV.

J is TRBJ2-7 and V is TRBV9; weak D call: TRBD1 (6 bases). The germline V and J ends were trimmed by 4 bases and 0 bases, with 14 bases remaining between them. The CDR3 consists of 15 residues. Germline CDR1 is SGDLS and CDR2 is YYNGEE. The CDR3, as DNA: TGTGCCAGCAGCCCCAGGGGTGCTAGCTCCTACGAGCAGTACTTC. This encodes CASSPRGASSYEQYF.

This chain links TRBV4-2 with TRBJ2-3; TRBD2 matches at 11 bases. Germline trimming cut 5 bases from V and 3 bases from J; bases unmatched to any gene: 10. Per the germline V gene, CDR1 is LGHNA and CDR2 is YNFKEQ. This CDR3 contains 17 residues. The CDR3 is CASSIPATSGVTDTQYF. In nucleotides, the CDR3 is TGTGCCAGCAGCATCCCCGCGACTAGCGGGGTAACAGATACGCAGTATTTT.